The rows below give T cell receptor beta chains drawn from one sample of a study of response to subunit inactivated influenza vaccine. TCRdb independently ran MiXCR on the RT-PCR reads; one entry per CDR3 protein. This table has around 170,000 distinct CDR3 sequences, roughly 10% appearing once. Sequences were derived from CD8+ T cells sorted from PBMCs, sampled around 25 months after vaccination. Receptor source: a man between 50 and 70 years old who received an inactivated influenza vaccine. CDR3s include the opening cysteine and the closing phenylalanine or tryptophan. The order of the fields is V gene, CDR3 length, D gene, clone size, J gene, CDR3 protein, CDR3 DNA. The D gene is left open where the match is weak. Some rows have no size entry. The others give once, few or many, or a class for an expanded clone.

>TRBV7-9|11|-|-|TRBJ1-1
CASSAPEEAFF
TGTGCCAGCAGCGCCCCTGAGGAGGCTTTCTTT
>TRBV7-2|14|TRBD1|-|TRBJ1-1
CASSPTGRNTEAFF
TGTGCCAGCAGTCCGACAGGGCGCAACACTGAAGCTTTCTTT
>TRBV2|15|TRBD1|-|TRBJ2-3
CATEEGTGGIDTQYF
TGTGCCACCGAAGAGGGGACAGGGGGCATAGATACGCAGTATTTT
>TRBV20-1|14|-|few|TRBJ2-1
CSARDGWETFPQFF
TGCAGTGCTAGAGATGGGTGGGAGACATTTCCTCAGTTCTTC
>TRBV9|14|-|many|TRBJ2-7
CASSVGRGSYEQYF
TGTGCCAGCAGCGTAGGTAGGGGGTCCTACGAGCAGTACTTC
>TRBV18|15|-|-|TRBJ2-3
CASSPLYRRTDTQYF
TGTGCCAGCTCACCACTATACAGGCGCACAGATACGCAGTATTTT
>TRBV7-6|14|TRBD1|-|TRBJ1-3
CASSLGDRVDTIYF
TGTGCCAGCAGCTTAGGGGACAGGGTGGACACCATATATTTT
>TRBV4-1|18|-|few|TRBJ2-6
CASSQETVLGSGANVLTF
TGCGCCAGCAGCCAAGAGACAGTTCTCGGCTCTGGGGCCAACGTCCTGACTTTC
>TRBV30|14|-|-|TRBJ2-3
CAWSVRRTTDTQYF
TGTGCCTGGAGTGTACGGAGGACCACAGATACGCAGTATTTT
>TRBV2|14|-|-|TRBJ2-5
CASSDHYPKETQYF
TGTGCCAGCAGTGACCACTACCCAAAGGAGACCCAGTACTTC
>TRBV4-1|18|TRBD1|few|TRBJ1-1
CASSQDRGTGVGNTEAFF
TGCGCCAGCAGCCAAGATCGGGGGACAGGAGTGGGCAACACTGAAGCTTTCTTT
>TRBV7-7|18|-|-|TRBJ2-2
CASSLAVEALPGTGELFF
TGTGCTAGCAGCTTAGCGGTTGAGGCGCTCCCCGGCACCGGGGAGCTGTTTTTT
>TRBV20-1|13|-|few|TRBJ1-2
CSARDMTNYGYTF
TGCAGTGCTAGAGATATGACTAACTATGGCTACACCTTC
>TRBV20-1|18|TRBD1|-|TRBJ1-5
CSASGPGQGQYSNQPQHF
TGCAGTGCTAGCGGACCGGGACAGGGCCAATATAGCAATCAGCCCCAGCATTTT
>TRBV6-1|14|TRBD2|-|TRBJ2-5
CASSVLAGQDTQYF
TGTGCCAGCAGTGTCCTAGCGGGGCAAGACACCCAGTACTTC
>TRBV20-1|14|-|few|TRBJ1-1
CSAVSGRENTEAFF
TGCAGTGCCGTCTCAGGACGGGAGAACACTGAAGCTTTCTTT
>TRBV27|17|TRBD2|-|TRBJ2-7
CASSSASGGPMYYEQYF
TGTGCCAGCAGTTCCGCTAGCGGGGGTCCCATGTACTACGAGCAGTACTTC
>TRBV19|15|TRBD1|-|TRBJ1-1
CASTFTGQGNTEAFF
TGTGCCAGTACATTCACGGGACAGGGGAACACTGAAGCTTTCTTT
>TRBV2|15|-|-|TRBJ2-1
CASSGLTRGYNEQFF
TGTGCCAGCAGTGGACTGACTAGAGGCTACAATGAGCAGTTCTTC
>TRBV12-3/TRBV12-4|15|-|-|TRBJ1-1
CASTLSRVGGTEAFF
TGTGCCAGCACCCTAAGCAGGGTGGGGGGCACTGAAGCTTTCTTT
>TRBV30|15|TRBD1|many|TRBJ2-2
CAWSSGTGHTGELFF
TGTGCCTGGAGTTCCGGGACAGGTCACACCGGGGAGCTGTTTTTT
>TRBV5-6|17|TRBD2|many|TRBJ2-5
CASSSYLSGRAEETQYF
TGTGCCAGCAGCTCTTACCTTAGCGGGAGGGCCGAAGAGACCCAGTACTTC